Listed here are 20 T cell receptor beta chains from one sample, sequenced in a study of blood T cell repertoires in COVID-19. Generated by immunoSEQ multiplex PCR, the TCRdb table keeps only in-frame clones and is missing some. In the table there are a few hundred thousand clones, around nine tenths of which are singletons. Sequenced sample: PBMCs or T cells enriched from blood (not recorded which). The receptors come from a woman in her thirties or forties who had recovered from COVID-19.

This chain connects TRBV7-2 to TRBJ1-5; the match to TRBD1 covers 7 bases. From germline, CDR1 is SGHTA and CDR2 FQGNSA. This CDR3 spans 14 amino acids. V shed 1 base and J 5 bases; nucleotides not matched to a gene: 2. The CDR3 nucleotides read TGTGCCAGCAGCTTAGACAGGGGCTATCAGCCCCAGCATTTT. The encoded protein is CASSLDRGYQPQHF.

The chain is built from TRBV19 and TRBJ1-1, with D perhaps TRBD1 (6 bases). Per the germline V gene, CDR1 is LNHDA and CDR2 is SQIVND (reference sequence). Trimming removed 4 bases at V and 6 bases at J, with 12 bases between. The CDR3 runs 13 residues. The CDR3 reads CASSSRQDSEAFF. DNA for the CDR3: TGTGCCAGTAGTAGTAGACAGGACTCTGAAGCTTTCTTT.

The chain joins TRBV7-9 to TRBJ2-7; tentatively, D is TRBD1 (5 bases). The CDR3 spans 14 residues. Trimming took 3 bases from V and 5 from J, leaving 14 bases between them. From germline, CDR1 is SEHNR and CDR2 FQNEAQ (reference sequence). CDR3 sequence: CASSFVQGIDEQYF. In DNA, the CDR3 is TGTGCCAGCAGCTTCGTCCAGGGTATCGACGAGCAGTACTTC. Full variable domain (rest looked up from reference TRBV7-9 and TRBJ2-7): DTGVSQNPRHKITKRGQNVTFRCDPISEHNRLYWYRQTLGQGPEFLTYFQNEAQLEKSRLLSDRFSAERPKGSFSTLEIQRTEQGDSAMYLCASSFVQGIDEQYFGPGTRLTVT.

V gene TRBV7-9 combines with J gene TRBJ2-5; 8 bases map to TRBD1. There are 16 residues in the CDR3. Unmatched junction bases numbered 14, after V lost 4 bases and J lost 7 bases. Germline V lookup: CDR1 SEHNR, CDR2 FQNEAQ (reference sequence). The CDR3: CASSSGQGLRDGTQYF. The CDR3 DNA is TGTGCCAGCAGCTCCGGACAGGGACTCAGGGATGGGACCCAGTACTTC. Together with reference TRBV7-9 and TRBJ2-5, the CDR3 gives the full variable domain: DTGVSQNPRHKITKRGQNVTFRCDPISEHNRLYWYRQTLGQGPEFLTYFQNEAQLEKSRLLSDRFSAERPKGSFSTLEIQRTEQGDSAMYLCASSSGQGLRDGTQYFGPGTRLLVL.

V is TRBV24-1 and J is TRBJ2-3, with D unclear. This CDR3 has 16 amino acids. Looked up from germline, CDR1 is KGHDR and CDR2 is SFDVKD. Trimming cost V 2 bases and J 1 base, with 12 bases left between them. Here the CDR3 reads CATSDSGMGGTDTQYF. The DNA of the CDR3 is TGTGCCACCAGTGATTCAGGTATGGGTGGCACAGATACGCAGTATTTT.

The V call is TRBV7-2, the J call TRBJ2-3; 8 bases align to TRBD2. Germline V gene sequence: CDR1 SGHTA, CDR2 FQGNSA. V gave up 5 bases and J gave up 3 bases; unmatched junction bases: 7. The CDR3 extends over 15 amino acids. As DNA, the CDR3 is TGTGCCAGCAGCCCCCGACTAGCGTTGACAGATACGCAGTATTTT. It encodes CASSPRLALTDTQYF.

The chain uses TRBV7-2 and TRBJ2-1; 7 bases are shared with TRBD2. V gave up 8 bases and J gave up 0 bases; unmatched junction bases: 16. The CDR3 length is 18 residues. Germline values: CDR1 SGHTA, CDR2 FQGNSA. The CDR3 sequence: CASSRGEAHHPSYNEQFF. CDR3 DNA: TGTGCCAGCTCACGGGGGGAGGCCCACCATCCCTCCTACAATGAGCAGTTCTTC. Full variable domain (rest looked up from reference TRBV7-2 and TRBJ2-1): GAGVSQSPSNKVTEKGKDVELRCDPISGHTALYWYRQSLGQGLEFLIYFQGNSAPDKSGLPSDRFSAERTGGSVSTLTIQRTQQEDSAVYLCASSRGEAHHPSYNEQFFGPGTRLTVL.

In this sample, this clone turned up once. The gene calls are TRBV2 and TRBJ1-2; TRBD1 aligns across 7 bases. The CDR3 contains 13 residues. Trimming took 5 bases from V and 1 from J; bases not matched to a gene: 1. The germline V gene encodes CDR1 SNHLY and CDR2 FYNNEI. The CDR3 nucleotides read TGTGCCAGCAGTAGGGACAGTAACTATGGCTACACCTTC. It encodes CASSRDSNYGYTF.

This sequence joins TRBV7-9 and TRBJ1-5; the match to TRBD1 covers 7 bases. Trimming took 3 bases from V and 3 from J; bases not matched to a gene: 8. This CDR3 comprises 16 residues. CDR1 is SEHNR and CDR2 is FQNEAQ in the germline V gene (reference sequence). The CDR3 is CASSLSDRDLNQPQHF. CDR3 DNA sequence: TGTGCCAGCAGCTTGTCCGACAGGGACCTCAATCAGCCCCAGCATTTT.

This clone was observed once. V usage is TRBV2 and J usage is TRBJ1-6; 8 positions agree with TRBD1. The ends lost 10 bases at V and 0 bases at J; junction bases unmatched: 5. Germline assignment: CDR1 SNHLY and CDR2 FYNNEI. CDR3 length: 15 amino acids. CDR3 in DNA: TGTGCCACTTGGACAGGGAGCTCCTATAATTCACCCCTCCACTTT. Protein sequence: CATWTGSSYNSPLHF.

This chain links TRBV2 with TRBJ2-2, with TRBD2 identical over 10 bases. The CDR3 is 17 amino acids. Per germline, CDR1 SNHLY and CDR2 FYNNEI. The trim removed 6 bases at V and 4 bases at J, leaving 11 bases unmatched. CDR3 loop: CASSQGLAGVRTGELFF. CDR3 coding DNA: TGTGCCAGCAGCCAGGGCCTAGCGGGAGTTCGCACCGGGGAGCTGTTTTTT.

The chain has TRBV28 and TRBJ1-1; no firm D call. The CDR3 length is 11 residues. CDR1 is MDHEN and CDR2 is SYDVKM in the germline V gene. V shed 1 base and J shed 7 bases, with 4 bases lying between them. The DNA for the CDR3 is TGTGCCAGCAGTTTATCTTATGAAGCTTTCTTT. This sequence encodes CASSLSYEAFF.

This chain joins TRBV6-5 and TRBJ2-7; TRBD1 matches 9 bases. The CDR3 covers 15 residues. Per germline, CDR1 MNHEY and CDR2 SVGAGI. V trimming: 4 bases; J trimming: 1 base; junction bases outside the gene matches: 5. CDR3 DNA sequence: TGTGCCAGCAGTTCCGGGACAGGGAGGTCCTACGAGCAGTACTTC. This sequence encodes CASSSGTGRSYEQYF.

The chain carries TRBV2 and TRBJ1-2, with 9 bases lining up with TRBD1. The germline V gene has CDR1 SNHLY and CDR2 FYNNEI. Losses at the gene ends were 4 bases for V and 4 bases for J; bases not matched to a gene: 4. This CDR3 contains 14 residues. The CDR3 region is CASSGGQGSYGYTF. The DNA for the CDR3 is TGTGCCAGCAGTGGTGGACAGGGGTCCTATGGCTACACCTTC.

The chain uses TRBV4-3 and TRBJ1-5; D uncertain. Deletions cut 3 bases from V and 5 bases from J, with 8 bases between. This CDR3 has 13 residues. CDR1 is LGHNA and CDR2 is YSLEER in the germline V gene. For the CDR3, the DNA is TGCGCCAGCAGCCACGGAGGGCATCAGCCCCAGCATTTT. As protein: CASSHGGHQPQHF.

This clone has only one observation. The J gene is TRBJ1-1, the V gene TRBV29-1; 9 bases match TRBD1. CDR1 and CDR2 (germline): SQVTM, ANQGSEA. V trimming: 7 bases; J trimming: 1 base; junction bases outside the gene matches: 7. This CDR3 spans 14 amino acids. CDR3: CSGLQGAANTEAFF. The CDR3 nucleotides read TGCAGCGGGTTACAGGGGGCGGCGAACACTGAAGCTTTCTTT.

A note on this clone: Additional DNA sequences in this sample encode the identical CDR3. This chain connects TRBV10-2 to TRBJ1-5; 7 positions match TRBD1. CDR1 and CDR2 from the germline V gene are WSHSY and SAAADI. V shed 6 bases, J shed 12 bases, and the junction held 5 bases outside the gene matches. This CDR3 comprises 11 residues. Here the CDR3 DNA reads TGCGCCAGCAGACAAACAGGGGTCCAGCATTTT. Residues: CASRQTGVQHF.

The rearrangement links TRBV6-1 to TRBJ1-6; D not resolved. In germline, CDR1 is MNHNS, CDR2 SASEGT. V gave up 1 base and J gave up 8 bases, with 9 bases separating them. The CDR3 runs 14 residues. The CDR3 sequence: CASSEDSGDSPLHF. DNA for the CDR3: TGTGCCAGCAGTGAAGACAGCGGCGATTCACCCCTCCACTTT.

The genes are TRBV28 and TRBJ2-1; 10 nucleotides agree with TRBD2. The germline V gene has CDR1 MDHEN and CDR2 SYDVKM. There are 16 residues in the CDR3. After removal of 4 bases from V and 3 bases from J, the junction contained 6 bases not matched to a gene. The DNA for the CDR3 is TGTGCCAGCAGTTCCCTAGCGGGAGCTTTCTACAATGAGCAGTTCTTC. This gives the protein CASSSLAGAFYNEQFF.

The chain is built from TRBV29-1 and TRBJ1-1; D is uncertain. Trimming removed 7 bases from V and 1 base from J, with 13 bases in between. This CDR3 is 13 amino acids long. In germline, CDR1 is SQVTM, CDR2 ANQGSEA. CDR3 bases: TGCAGCGCTGGACGAGGGTCGAACACTGAAGCTTTCTTT. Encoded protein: CSAGRGSNTEAFF.